This TCR beta chain was sequenced in a study of control samples from healthy donors and cancer patients. Sequencing was performed with immunoSEQ multiplex PCR; in TCRdb, only in-frame clones are kept and a portion is missing. The sample includes some 130,000 clones, about 92% of them seen just once. Trimming left V 4 bases short and J 3 bases short, with 10 bases between. CDR1 is SQVTM and CDR2 is ANQGSEA in the germline V gene. This CDR3 region has 12 residues. This sequence was found in a man aged 50 to 59 with head and neck cancer. The source material was PBMCs. The chain is built from TRBV29-1 and TRBJ2-7; possibly TRBD1 or TRBD2 for D (5 bases each). The CDR3 bases are TGCAGCGTTGTGGGGGTGCGCTACGAGCAGTACTTC. Encoded protein: CSVVGVRYEQYF.